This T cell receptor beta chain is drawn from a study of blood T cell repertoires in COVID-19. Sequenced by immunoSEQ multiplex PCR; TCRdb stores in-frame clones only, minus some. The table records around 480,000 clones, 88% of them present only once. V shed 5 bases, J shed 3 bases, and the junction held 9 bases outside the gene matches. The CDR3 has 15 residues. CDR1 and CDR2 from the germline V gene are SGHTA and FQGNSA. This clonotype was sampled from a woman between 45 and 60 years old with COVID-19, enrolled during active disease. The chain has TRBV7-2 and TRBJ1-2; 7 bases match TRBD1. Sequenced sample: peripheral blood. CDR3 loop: CASSLRTGGDYGYTF. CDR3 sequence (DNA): TGTGCCAGCAGCCTTAGGACAGGAGGGGACTATGGCTACACCTTC.